These 29 T cell receptor beta chains originate from one sample sequenced in a study of PD-1 blockade in classical Hodgkin lymphoma. Produced via immunoSEQ multiplex PCR; TCRdb's table is partial and in-frame only. The profile shows some 100,000 clones, roughly 91% of them singletons. The time point here: cycle 4 day 1 (C4D1), after less than 7 weeks of nivolumab. Each patient experienced a relapse that followed autologous stem cell transplantation, and brentuximab vedotin exposure varied. The source was peripheral blood mononuclear cells (PBMCs), collected before the fourth cycle of nivolumab. These receptors all come from a human donor with classical Hodgkin lymphoma.

As regards this clone: One end of the junction does not line up with germline, which may come from a read error. CDR3 nucleotide sequence: TGTGCCAGCAGTGAACCGGACACGTTT. Translated, it gives CASSEPDTF. This chain uses TRBV25-1 with TRBJ1-1; TRBD1 is a possible D gene (5 bases). In germline, CDR1 is MGHDK, CDR2 SYGVNS. CDR3 length: 9 amino acids. Variable domain in full (rest from reference TRBV25-1 and TRBJ1-1): EADIYQTPRYLVIGTGKKITLECSQTMGHDKMYWYQQDPGMELHLIHYSYGVNSTEKGDLSSESTVSRIRTEHFPLTLESARPSHTSQYLCASSEPDTFGQGTRLTVV.

The chain couples TRBV4-1 to TRBJ1-2; no reliable D call. V lost 1 base and J lost 4, with 16 bases in between. CDR1 MGHRA and CDR2 YSYEKL come from the germline V gene. The CDR3 extends over 16 amino acids. DNA for the CDR3: TGCGCCAGCAGCCAAGGTCCAGGCGCCTATGGCTATGGCTACACCTTC. This encodes CASSQGPGAYGYGYTF.

This clone appeared once. The V call is TRBV9, the J call TRBJ2-7; 9 nucleotides match TRBD2. The V gene end was trimmed by 4 bases and the J gene end by 6 bases; junction bases not matched to a gene: 11. This CDR3 has 15 residues. From germline, CDR1 is SGDLS and CDR2 YYNGEE. As DNA, the CDR3 is TGTGCCAGCAGCTCAACCGGGACTAGCAGGGGCGAGCAGTACTTC. It translates to CASSSTGTSRGEQYF.

The V and J genes are TRBV11-3 and TRBJ2-1; no definite D call. Germline V CDR1 and CDR2: SGHNT, YENEEA. CDR3 length equals 13 residues. Trimming removed 2 bases at V and 4 bases at J, with 6 bases between. CDR3 residues: CASSLLRYNEQFF. CDR3 nucleotides: TGTGCCAGCAGCTTACTTAGATACAATGAGCAGTTCTTC.

The sample holds one count of this clone. The chain uses TRBV28 and TRBJ2-7; no firm D call. The CDR3 extends over 15 amino acids. Germline loops: CDR1 MDHEN, CDR2 SYDVKM. Trimming removed 2 bases from V and 2 bases from J, with 13 bases in between. In DNA, the CDR3 is TGTGCCAGCAGTTTAACCCCGTCAAACCCCTACGAGCAGTACTTC. It is translated as CASSLTPSNPYEQYF.

Comments on this clone: Other DNA variants within this sample encode the same CDR3. The chain is built from TRBV2 and TRBJ2-7; D gene ambiguous. This CDR3 comprises 14 residues. V was shortened by 3 bases and J by 2 bases, with 11 bases between the two germline ends. Looked up from germline, CDR1 is SNHLY and CDR2 is FYNNEI. CDR3 DNA: TGTGCCAGCAGTGACAGACTGGCTCCCTACGAGCAGTACTTC. Residues: CASSDRLAPYEQYF. Filled out from reference TRBV2 and TRBJ2-7, the complete variable domain reads EPEVTQTPSHQVTQMGQEVILRCVPISNHLYFYWYRQILGQKVEFLVSFYNNEISEKSEIFDDQFSVERPDGSNFTLKIRSTKLEDSAMYFCASSDRLAPYEQYFGPGTRLTVT.

CDR3 in amino acids: CASSFGGTATDTQYF. Here the CDR3 DNA reads TGTGCCAGCAGCTTTGGCGGGACTGCGACAGATACGCAGTATTTT. The gene calls are TRBV7-6 and TRBJ2-3; TRBD2 is a possible D gene (6 bases). The V end was cut by 3 bases, the J end by 3 bases, with 13 bases between. CDR1 and CDR2 (germline): SGHVS, FNYEAQ. The CDR3 is 15 amino acids.

The chain couples TRBV19 to TRBJ2-1; 11 bases fit TRBD2. Germline trimming cut 6 bases from V and 2 bases from J; bases unmatched to any gene: 15. The CDR3 is 19 residues long. Germline CDR1 is LNHDA and CDR2 is SQIVND (reference sequence). The CDR3 nucleotides are TGTGCCAGTAGATCCGAACCTATAGCGGGAGGGGGGCCCTACAATGAGCAGTTCTTC. It translates to CASRSEPIAGGGPYNEQFF.

The chain combines TRBV2 with TRBJ2-2, with D hard to call. CDR3 length equals 13 residues. Per the germline V gene, CDR1 is SNHLY and CDR2 is FYNNEI. Trimming pared 8 bases from V and 3 bases from J, leaving 10 bases between. The CDR3 DNA sequence: TGTGCCAGCTCCCTAAGCCACACCGGGGAGCTGTTTTTT. Protein sequence: CASSLSHTGELFF.

V gene TRBV10-1 combines with J gene TRBJ2-3; the D is unclear. V dropped 2 bases and J dropped 0 bases, with 18 bases sitting between them. CDR3 size: 18 residues. In germline, CDR1 is WNHNN, CDR2 SYGVQD (reference sequence). For the CDR3, the DNA is TGCGCCAGCAGTGAGGGGATCCGGCGGATCTCTAGCACAGATACGCAGTATTTT. The encoded protein is CASSEGIRRISSTDTQYF.

V gene TRBV2 combines with J gene TRBJ2-5, with 8 bases fitting TRBD1. Gene TRBJ2-7 matches the end of the DNA better, so the J call may be wrong. Germline V lookup: CDR1 SNHLY, CDR2 FYNNEI. The CDR3 contains 16 residues. The CDR3 spells CASTPPGGRGSYEQYF. The CDR3 DNA follows: TGTGCCAGCACCCCGCCAGGGGGCAGGGGATCCTACGAGCAGTACTTC.

The CDR3 is CASRYSGGGQETQYF. As DNA, the CDR3 is TGTGCCAGTAGATACTCAGGGGGTGGACAAGAGACCCAGTACTTC. V gene TRBV19 combines with J gene TRBJ2-5; 7 positions match TRBD1. V trimming: 6 bases; J trimming: 2 bases; junction bases outside the gene matches: 9. Germline V gene lookup returns CDR1 LNHDA and CDR2 SQIVND (reference sequence). CDR3 length: 15 amino acids.

V usage is TRBV6-1 and J usage is TRBJ2-1; TRBD2 agrees at 9 bases. J lost 4 bases, V lost 6 bases, and 4 bases had no gene match. CDR3 length: 14 amino acids. Per germline, CDR1 MNHNS and CDR2 SASEGT. The CDR3 reads CASRDSGSYNEQFF. The CDR3 bases are TGTGCCAGCAGAGATAGCGGGAGTTACAATGAGCAGTTCTTC.

This chain uses TRBV2 with TRBJ2-1; a possible D gene is TRBD2 (6 bases). Germline lookup yields CDR1 SNHLY and CDR2 FYNNEI. V was clipped by 1 base and J by 3 bases, with 13 bases between them. The CDR3 extends over 16 amino acids. The CDR3 region is CASSEERVGFYNEQFF. In nucleotides, the CDR3 is TGTGCCAGCAGTGAAGAGCGGGTCGGCTTCTACAATGAGCAGTTCTTC.

CDR3 region: CASTGIAGAGQETQYF. As DNA, the CDR3 is TGTGCCAGCACCGGGATCGCGGGGGCTGGTCAAGAGACCCAGTACTTC. V gene TRBV5-5 combines with J gene TRBJ2-5, with D perhaps TRBD2 (7 bases). CDR3 size: 16 residues. Looked up from germline, CDR1 is SGHKS and CDR2 is YYEKEE (reference sequence). Trimming left V 6 bases short and J 2 bases short, with 20 bases between.

V and J are TRBV14 and TRBJ2-4; D is perhaps TRBD2 (6 bases). There are 14 residues in the CDR3. The V end lost 5 bases, the J end lost 1 base, and 9 bases lay between the germline ends. Germline CDR1 reads SGHDN; CDR2 reads FVKESK. The CDR3 spells CASSNREAKNIQYF. The CDR3 nucleotides are TGTGCCAGCAGCAATCGGGAGGCCAAAAACATTCAGTACTTC.

This chain connects TRBV5-1 to TRBJ2-3; TRBD2 agrees at 10 bases. The CDR3 has 16 residues. With V trimmed by 0 bases and J by 7 bases, 8 bases remained unmatched. Per germline, CDR1 SGHRS and CDR2 YFSETQ. CDR3 coding DNA: TGCGCCAGCAGCTTGGGAGTTTCTAGCGGGGGTAATACGCAGTATTTT. This sequence encodes CASSLGVSSGGNTQYF.

The chain joins TRBV7-2 to TRBJ2-5; 10 bases line up with TRBD2. This CDR3 spans 17 amino acids. Trimming took 2 bases from V and 3 from J; bases not matched to a gene: 9. Germline V CDR1 and CDR2: SGHTA, FQGNSA. The CDR3 reads CASSLMFRLAGEETQYF. In DNA form, the CDR3 reads TGTGCCAGCAGCTTAATGTTCAGGCTAGCGGGAGAAGAGACCCAGTACTTC.

The count of this clone is one. The rearrangement uses TRBV7-2 and TRBJ2-1; 14 bases line up with TRBD2. V shed 1 base and J 9 bases; nucleotides not matched to a gene: 8. Per the germline V gene, CDR1 is SGHTA and CDR2 is FQGNSA. There are 17 residues in the CDR3. Here the CDR3 DNA reads TGTGCCAGCAGCTTAGACGTCGGACTAGCGGGAGGTGTTGAGCAGTTCTTC. Its protein product is CASSLDVGLAGGVEQFF.

This clone was picked up a small number of times. The chain links TRBV5-4 to TRBJ1-2; D might be TRBD1 (6 bases). Germline V gene data show CDR1 as SGHNT and CDR2 as YYREEE (reference sequence). The V gene lost 4 bases and the J gene lost 8 bases, with 15 bases spanning the gap. The CDR3 has 13 amino acids. CDR3 sequence (DNA): TGTGCCAGCAGCCCCAGAAGGGGGGAGGGCTACACCTTC. This encodes CASSPRRGEGYTF.

This clone appeared a few times. The CDR3 bases are TGTGCCTGGAAGAACTGGGAGGGACGCACTGAAGCTTTCTTT. Its protein is CAWKNWEGRTEAFF. The chain recombines TRBV30 with TRBJ1-1; possibly TRBD1 for D (5 bases). With 4 bases removed from V and 4 bases from J, the gap between germline ends came to 16 bases. Germline V gives CDR1 GTSNPN, CDR2 SVGIG (reference sequence). The CDR3 has 14 amino acids.

The rearrangement uses TRBV5-1 and TRBJ2-2; D is possibly TRBD1 (5 bases). Germline assignment: CDR1 SGHRS and CDR2 YFSETQ. This CDR3 has 19 residues. Trimming removed 0 bases at V and 4 bases at J, with 22 bases between. CDR3 in DNA: TGCGCCAGCAGCTTGGCCGGTCCAGGGATCCTTACCCTCACCGGGGAGCTGTTTTTT. Translating it yields CASSLAGPGILTLTGELFF.

The V gene is TRBV9, the J gene TRBJ1-1; D is unclear. The CDR3 length is 13 residues. Germline V gives CDR1 SGDLS, CDR2 YYNGEE. V lost 3 bases to trimming and J lost 1 base, with 7 bases between them. In DNA, the CDR3 is TGTGCCAGCAGCGGCCGAGCGAACACTGAAGCTTTCTTT. It codes for CASSGRANTEAFF.

The chain carries TRBV6-1 and TRBJ1-2, with 7 bases matching TRBD1. V lost 5 bases, J lost 6 bases, and 3 bases stayed unmatched. The CDR3 covers 12 residues. Germline CDR1 and CDR2: MNHNS and SASEGT. For the CDR3, the DNA is TGTGCCAGCAGTCGACAGGGTGATGGCTACACCTTC. Its protein product is CASSRQGDGYTF.

This clone has only one observation. This chain uses TRBV5-1 with TRBJ1-3; D not certain. CDR3 size: 16 residues. Deletions cut 2 bases from V and 0 bases from J, with 12 bases between. The germline gives CDR1 SGHRS, CDR2 YFSETQ. CDR3 amino acids: CASSFGQSLSGNTIYF. For the CDR3, the DNA is TGCGCCAGCAGCTTTGGTCAGTCACTCTCTGGAAACACCATATATTTT. Full variable domain (missing parts from reference TRBV5-1 and TRBJ1-3): KAGVTQTPRYLIKTRGQQVTLSCSPISGHRSVSWYQQTPGQGLQFLFEYFSETQRNKGNFPGRFSGRQFSNSRSEMNVSTLELGDSALYLCASSFGQSLSGNTIYFGEGSWLTVV.

The chain links TRBV5-1 to TRBJ2-7, with D possibly matching TRBD2 (6 bases). The CDR3 runs 15 residues. Germline lookup yields CDR1 SGHRS and CDR2 YFSETQ. V lost 3 bases and J 2 bases, leaving 15 bases between the germline ends. In DNA, the CDR3 is TGCGCCAGCAGCTCGGGACTGGGTGGGGCCTACGAGCAGTACTTC. Translated, it gives CASSSGLGGAYEQYF.

The chain carries TRBV6-1 and TRBJ1-1; a weak D match, TRBD1 (5 bases). Trimming removed 6 bases from V and 5 bases from J, with 10 bases in between. The CDR3 length is 12 residues. From germline, CDR1 is MNHNS and CDR2 SASEGT. CDR3 in amino acids: CASRGGRTEAFF. In nucleotides, the CDR3 is TGTGCCAGCAGGGGGGGGAGGACTGAAGCTTTCTTT.

The gene calls are TRBV30 and TRBJ2-7; D remains ambiguous. Germline values: CDR1 GTSNPN, CDR2 SVGIG (reference sequence). The CDR3 is made up of 11 amino acids. With 7 bases removed from V and 2 bases from J, the gap between germline ends came to 9 bases. DNA of the CDR3: TGTGCCTTTAGAGTCCCCTACGAGCAGTACTTC. Translation gives CAFRVPYEQYF.

The chain recombines TRBV7-8 with TRBJ2-5, with D uncertain. Between the trimmed V and J ends, which lost 4 bases and 4 bases, there was a span of 19 bases. The germline CDR1 and CDR2 sequences are SGHVS and FQNEAQ. The CDR3 extends over 16 amino acids. The CDR3 nucleotides are TGTGCCAGCAGCTCGCTCAACTACGGATCGGGAGAGACCCAGTACTTC. It is translated as CASSSLNYGSGETQYF.